This T cell receptor beta chain appears in the sequencing data of a study of preoperative IRX-2 immunotherapy in early breast cancer. Stated treatment: preoperative locoregional IRX-2 cytokine immunotherapy. Patients received preoperative, locoregional IRX-2 cytokine immunotherapy in a phase Ib study. Repertoires were generated with immunoSEQ multiplex PCR, while TCRdb's copy carries only in-frame clones and drops some. This table has more than 20,000 clones, about four fifths appearing once. The V end lost 6 bases, the J end lost 1 base, and 12 bases lay between the germline ends. Germline V gene lookup returns CDR1 MNHGY and CDR2 SAAAGT. This CDR3 region has 14 residues.

Sample: lymph node tissue, taken before IRX-2 immunotherapy. The receptor was derived from a human donor with breast cancer. J is TRBJ1-1 and V is TRBV6-8; maybe TRBD1 (6 bases). The CDR3 coding sequence is TGTGCCAGCAGCGAACAGGGAACGAACACTGAAGCTTTCTTT. This sequence encodes CASSEQGTNTEAFF.